This is a list of T cell receptor beta chains from one sample in a study of blood T cell repertoires in COVID-19. Using immunoSEQ multiplex PCR, the repertoire was profiled, and TCRdb retains in-frame clones only, with some absent. Of about 200,000 clones in the sample, 86% were seen once. The specimen was PBMCs or T cells enriched from blood (not recorded which). These receptors were taken from a man aged 35-49 years with acute COVID-19. Each CDR3 is given with its conserved first and last residue. D genes are given only for firm matches. Expanded clones are given a class, and other clones once, few, many or no size at all.

V gene,J gene,clone size,D gene,CDR3 protein,CDR3 DNA
TRBV10-3,TRBJ2-7,-,-,CAIRPVDSLLFKQYF,TGTGCCATCCGACCAGTTGACAGCCTATTATTCAAGCAGTACTTC
TRBV18,TRBJ1-4,once,-,CASSLSVSTNEKLFF,TGTGCCAGCTCACTCTCAGTATCAACTAATGAAAAACTGTTTTTT
TRBV24-1,TRBJ1-3,once,-,CATSDSKESSGNTIYF,TGTGCCACCAGTGACTCTAAAGAGAGCTCTGGAAACACCATATATTTT
TRBV29-1,TRBJ2-1,-,-,CSVDRENEQFF,TGCAGCGTTGACAGGGAAAATGAGCAGTTCTTC
TRBV28,TRBJ2-7,-,-,CASSSQTGQVYF,TGTGCCAGCAGTTCCCAGACAGGCCAAGTGTACTTC
TRBV6-5,TRBJ2-3,-,-,CASSSPPGLEDTQYF,TGTGCCAGCAGTTCCCCCCCGGGACTGGAAGATACGCAGTATTTT
TRBV11-2,TRBJ2-4,-,TRBD1,CASSYRGQGLAKNIQYF,TGTGCCAGCAGCTATCGCGGACAGGGTTTGGCCAAAAACATTCAGTACTTC
TRBV14,TRBJ2-7,-,TRBD2,CASSQDLGRGQYF,TGTGCCAGCAGCCAAGATTTGGGGAGGGGGCAGTACTTC
TRBV25-1,TRBJ1-3,-,-,CATQTYRSSSGNTIYF,TGTGCCACCCAAACCTACAGGTCCTCGTCGGGAAACACCATATATTTT
TRBV28,TRBJ1-2,-,TRBD1,CASSYRGGYTF,TGTGCCAGCAGTTACAGGGGAGGCTACACCTTC
TRBV7-2,TRBJ2-1,-,-,CASSLGARGAEGEQFF,TGTGCCAGCAGCTTAGGGGCCCGGGGGGCGGAGGGTGAGCAGTTCTTC
TRBV3-1/TRBV3-2,TRBJ2-3,many,TRBD2,CASLGAGGADTQYF,TGTGCCAGCCTCGGAGCGGGAGGGGCGGATACGCAGTATTTT
TRBV5-1,TRBJ2-3,-,-,CASSFGYSGTDTQYF,TGCGCCAGCAGCTTTGGCTATAGCGGCACAGATACGCAGTATTTT
TRBV6-5,TRBJ2-1,few,TRBD1,CASRTGTGSFDEQFF,TGTGCCAGCAGAACCGGGACAGGGTCTTTCGATGAGCAGTTCTTC
TRBV13,TRBJ2-7,once,-,CASSLRGRPHEQYF,TGTGCCAGCAGCTTAAGAGGGAGACCCCACGAGCAGTACTTC
TRBV29-1,TRBJ2-7,-,TRBD1,CSVDLGQGYEQYF,TGCAGCGTTGACTTAGGACAGGGCTACGAGCAGTACTTC
TRBV7-2,TRBJ2-1,-,-,CASSLPGEQFF,TGTGCCAGCAGCTTACCGGGAGAGCAGTTCTTC
TRBV28,TRBJ2-1,-,TRBD2,CASISGGSTYNEQFF,TGTGCCAGCATTTCGGGGGGATCTACCTACAATGAGCAGTTCTTC
TRBV18,TRBJ1-6,-,TRBD1,CASSPGTGSLALHF,TGTGCCAGCTCACCCGGGACAGGGTCCTTAGCCCTCCACTTT
TRBV7-2,TRBJ1-1,-,-,CASSSAGGGYTEAFF,TGTGCCAGCAGCTCGGCAGGCGGCGGGTACACTGAAGCTTTCTTT
TRBV9,TRBJ2-1,few,-,CASSVGPLGIADNEQFF,TGTGCCAGCAGCGTAGGCCCTCTTGGGATAGCGGACAATGAGCAGTTCTTC
TRBV5-4,TRBJ2-1,few,-,CASSPQGSYNEQFF,TGTGCCAGCAGCCCCCAGGGATCCTACAATGAGCAGTTCTTC
TRBV6-5,TRBJ2-5,-,-,CASTTRQGETQYF,TGTGCCAGCACCACGAGGCAGGGTGAGACCCAGTACTTC
TRBV7-7,TRBJ2-2,-,TRBD2,CASSLWGRGNTGELFF,TGTGCTAGCAGCTTGTGGGGGAGGGGGAACACCGGGGAGCTGTTTTTT
TRBV18,TRBJ1-1,-,TRBD1,CASSPGTGGDTEAFF,TGTGCCAGCTCACCGGGGACAGGGGGGGACACTGAAGCTTTCTTT
TRBV7-9,TRBJ2-3,-,-,CASSPKDILGDTQYF,TGTGCCAGCAGCCCTAAGGACATTCTCGGAGATACGCAGTATTTT
TRBV28,TRBJ2-7,-,-,CASSFAGDYEQYF,TGTGCCAGCAGTTTTGCCGGAGACTACGAGCAGTACTTC
TRBV7-6,TRBJ2-7,-,-,CASSPRTDKSYEQYF,TGTGCCAGCAGCCCGCGGACAGACAAATCCTACGAGCAGTACTTC
TRBV7-8,TRBJ1-1,-,-,CASSLRWTSEAFF,TGTGCCAGCAGCTTAAGATGGACTTCTGAAGCTTTCTTT
TRBV2,TRBJ2-4,-,TRBD1,CASSNTQGDGIQYF,TGTGCCAGCAGTAATACCCAGGGGGATGGCATTCAGTACTTC
TRBV5-5,TRBJ2-2,-,-,CASSSGQPNTGELFF,TGTGCCAGCAGCTCGGGACAACCGAACACCGGGGAGCTGTTTTTT